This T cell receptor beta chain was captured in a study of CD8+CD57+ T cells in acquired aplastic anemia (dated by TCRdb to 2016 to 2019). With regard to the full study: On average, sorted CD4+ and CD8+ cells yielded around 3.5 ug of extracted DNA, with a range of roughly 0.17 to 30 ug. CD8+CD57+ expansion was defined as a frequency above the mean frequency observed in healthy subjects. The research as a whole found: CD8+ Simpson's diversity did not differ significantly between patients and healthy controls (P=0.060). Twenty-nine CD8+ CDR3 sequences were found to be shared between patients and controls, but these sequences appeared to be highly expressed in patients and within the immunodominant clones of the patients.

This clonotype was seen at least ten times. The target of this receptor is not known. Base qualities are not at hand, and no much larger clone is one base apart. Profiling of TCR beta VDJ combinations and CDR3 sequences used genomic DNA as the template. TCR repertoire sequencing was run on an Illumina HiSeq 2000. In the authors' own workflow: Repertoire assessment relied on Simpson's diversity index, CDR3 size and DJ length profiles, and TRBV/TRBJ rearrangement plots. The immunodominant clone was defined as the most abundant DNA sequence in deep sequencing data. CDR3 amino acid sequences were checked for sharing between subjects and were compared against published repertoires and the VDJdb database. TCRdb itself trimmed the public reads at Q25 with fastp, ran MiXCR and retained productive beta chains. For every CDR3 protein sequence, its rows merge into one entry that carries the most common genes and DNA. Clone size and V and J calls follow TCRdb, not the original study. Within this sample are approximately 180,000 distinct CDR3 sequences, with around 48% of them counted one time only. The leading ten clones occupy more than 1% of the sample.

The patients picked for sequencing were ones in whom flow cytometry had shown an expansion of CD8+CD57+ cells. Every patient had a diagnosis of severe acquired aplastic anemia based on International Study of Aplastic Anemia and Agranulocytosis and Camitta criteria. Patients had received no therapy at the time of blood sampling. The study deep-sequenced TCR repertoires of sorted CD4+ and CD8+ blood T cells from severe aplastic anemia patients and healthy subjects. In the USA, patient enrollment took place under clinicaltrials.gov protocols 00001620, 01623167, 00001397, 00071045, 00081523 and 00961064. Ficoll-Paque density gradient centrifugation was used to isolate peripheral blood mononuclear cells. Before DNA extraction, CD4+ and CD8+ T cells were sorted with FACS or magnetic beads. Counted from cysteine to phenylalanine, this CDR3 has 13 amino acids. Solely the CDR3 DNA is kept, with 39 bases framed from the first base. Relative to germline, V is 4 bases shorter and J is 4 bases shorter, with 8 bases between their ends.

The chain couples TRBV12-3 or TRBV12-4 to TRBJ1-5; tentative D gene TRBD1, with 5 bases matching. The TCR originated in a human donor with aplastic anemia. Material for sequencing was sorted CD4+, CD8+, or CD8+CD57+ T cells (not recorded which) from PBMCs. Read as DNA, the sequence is TGTGCCAGCAGTTGGGGGAATAATCAGCCCCAGCATTTT. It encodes CASSWGNNQPQHF.